The next 10 T cell receptor beta chains were all read from a single sample in a study. Each CDR3 protein gets one entry after TCRdb re-called the RT-PCR reads with MiXCR. The sample carries 650,000 to 800,000 distinct CDR3 sequences, over 12% recorded once. Sequencing used memory CD4+ T cells from blood. The receptors were gathered from a female donor in good health, serving as a healthy control.

Many counts were recorded for this clonotype. The V gene is TRBV10-3, the J gene TRBJ2-5, with 7 bases lining up with TRBD2. The CDR3 totals 15 residues. Germline assignment: CDR1 ENHRY and CDR2 SYGVKD. Trimming at V came to 4 bases and at J to 4 bases, leaving 9 bases not matched to a gene. This chain's CDR3 is CAISAEGLAGETQYF. DNA of the CDR3: TGTGCCATCAGTGCCGAGGGGTTAGCGGGAGAGACCCAGTACTTC.

The J gene is TRBJ2-1, the V gene TRBV6-1; 15 nucleotides agree with TRBD2. The CDR3 extends over 16 amino acids. Unmatched junction bases numbered 6, after V lost 4 bases and J lost 8 bases. Germline V gene data show CDR1 as MNHNS and CDR2 as SASEGT. As DNA, the CDR3 is TGTGCCAGCAGTGTAGCAGGGACTAGCGGGGGGTATGAGCAGTTCTTC. Translated, it gives CASSVAGTSGGYEQFF.

This clonotype was counted between two and nine times. The rearrangement joins TRBV12-3 or TRBV12-4 to TRBJ1-1; D remains ambiguous. CDR3 length equals 14 residues. Trimming stripped 0 bases from V and 1 base from J, with 6 bases between. This chain's CDR3 is CASSLARKNTEAFF. The DNA for the CDR3 is TGTGCCAGCAGTTTAGCCCGAAAGAACACTGAAGCTTTCTTT.

This clonotype showed up just a few times. V gene TRBV27 combines with J gene TRBJ1-5; D remains ambiguous. The ends were cut back, 2 bases at V and 6 bases at J, with 11 bases in the middle. The V gene's germline CDR1 is MNHEY and CDR2 SMNVEV (reference sequence). This CDR3 spans 14 amino acids. The DNA for the CDR3 is TGTGCCAGCAGTTTACAGCCCCGCGGTCAGCCCCAGCATTTT. Translating gives CASSLQPRGQPQHF.

This clonotype was seen repeatedly, ten times or more. The rearrangement joins TRBV20-1 to TRBJ1-3; the D is unclear. This CDR3 region has 13 residues. Germline lookup yields CDR1 DFQATT and CDR2 SNEGSKA (reference sequence). The ends were cut back, 4 bases at V and 0 bases at J, with 7 bases in the middle. In DNA, the CDR3 is TGCAGTGCTAAGAGGGACTCTGGAAACACCATATATTTT. Amino acids: CSAKRDSGNTIYF.

This clonotype was detected ten times or more. The chain couples TRBV20-1 to TRBJ2-5; 7 bases line up with TRBD1. CDR1 and CDR2 (germline): DFQATT, SNEGSKA (reference sequence). CDR3 length: 14 residues. V dropped 3 bases and J dropped 4; count of bases not matched to a gene: 8. CDR3: CSASLTGWGETQYF. The CDR3 DNA reads as TGCAGTGCTAGTTTGACAGGGTGGGGAGAGACCCAGTACTTC.

The V gene is TRBV19, the J gene TRBJ2-3; the D call may be TRBD1 or TRBD2 (5 bases each). The germline CDR1 and CDR2 sequences are LNHDA and SQIVND (reference sequence). The V end was cut by 3 bases, the J end by 2 bases, with 12 bases between. The CDR3 extends over 15 amino acids. The CDR3: CASSILPGPTDTQYF. CDR3 bases: TGTGCCAGTAGTATTTTACCGGGACCCACAGATACGCAGTATTTT.

The V call is TRBV24-1, the J call TRBJ2-1; weak D call: TRBD1 (5 bases). The CDR3 totals 14 residues. Germline assignment: CDR1 KGHDR and CDR2 SFDVKD. Trimming took off 7 bases at V and 4 bases at J, with 13 bases between the two ends. DNA for the CDR3: TGTGCCACCAGGGGGCCCCCAAATTACAATGAGCAGTTCTTC. Translating gives CATRGPPNYNEQFF.

The rearrangement uses TRBV6-1 and TRBJ2-1, with 8 bases lining up with TRBD1. CDR3 size: 16 residues. J gave up 4 bases and V 4 bases, and 9 bases lay outside the gene matches. Germline CDR1 reads MNHNS; CDR2 reads SASEGT. The CDR3 here is CASSGGGTGFYNEQFF. The CDR3 DNA reads as TGTGCCAGCAGTGGGGGCGGGACAGGCTTTTACAATGAGCAGTTCTTC.

Note on this clonotype: A read error is possible here, since a much larger clone lies one base away. J is TRBJ1-1 and V is TRBV20-1; D may be TRBD1 (6 bases). V gave up 2 bases and J gave up 9 bases, with 16 bases separating them. Germline CDR1 DFQATT, CDR2 SNEGSKA (reference sequence). The CDR3 contains 13 residues. The CDR3 sequence: CSARPGVRAKAFF. In DNA form, the CDR3 reads TGCAGTGCTAGACCAGGGGTTCGGGCTAAAGCTTTCTTT.